This T cell receptor (beta chain) is drawn from a study of beta chain features in type 1 diabetes. Study observations and caveats: With patients and controls alike, PCR might favor shorter templates to an equal degree. There was no resolution here of whether HLA type influences TCRB rearrangement. Shorter TCRB CDR3s, moderately but significantly so, marked every one of the four CD4+ subsets in Type 1 diabetes patients.

Expressed TCRB transcripts were sequenced because the entire RNA isolate underwent reverse transcription. Profiling relied on immunoSEQ multiplex PCR, and the TCRdb table lists in-frame clones only, not all of them. Of 55,000 to 85,000 clones in the sample, around 49% were seen once. This CDR3 is built from 14 residues. V lost 7 bases, J lost 1 base, and 2 bases stayed unmatched. Per the germline V gene, CDR1 is LNHDA and CDR2 is SQIVND (reference sequence). Via the markers CD45RO/CCR7/CD25/CD127/CD95/CD27, stem cell-like memory, regulatory, central memory and naive CD4+ cells were sorted. Sorted cells reached over 95% purity in every population. This clone was observed a handful of times. Its cognate antigen is unknown.

The V gene is TRBV19, the J gene TRBJ2-2, with 8 bases aligning to TRBD1. This receptor was identified in a man aged 25-45 years with type 1 diabetes. Sequencing was done on a sample of central memory CD4+ T cells from blood. CDR3 coding DNA: TGTGCCAGTAAGGGGACAGGGAACACCGGGGAGCTGTTTTTT. This translates into CASKGTGNTGELFF.